This T cell receptor beta chain is drawn from a study of blood T cell repertoires in COVID-19. Study details: Samples representing acute and convalescent COVID-19 were sourced from the United States, Italy and Spain.

One Seattle source followed patients from active infection through their disease course. Sequencing used immunoSEQ multiplex PCR; TCRdb keeps in-frame clones, though not all of them. This sample carries 55,000 or so clones, approximately 86% of them seen once, and the ten largest clones take roughly 3.4%. The sequencing input was peripheral blood. This clonotype was obtained from a middle-aged man with COVID-19, enrolled during active disease.

DNA for the CDR3: TGTGCCATCAGTCGGACTAGCGGGGGGTCCAACACCGGGGAGCTGTTTTTT. Translated, it gives CAISRTSGGSNTGELFF. The chain is built from TRBV10-3 and TRBJ2-2; 14 nucleotides match TRBD2. The CDR3 sequence is 17 residues long. CDR1 and CDR2 (germline): ENHRY, SYGVKD. After removal of 5 bases from V and 2 bases from J, the junction contained 4 bases not matched to a gene.